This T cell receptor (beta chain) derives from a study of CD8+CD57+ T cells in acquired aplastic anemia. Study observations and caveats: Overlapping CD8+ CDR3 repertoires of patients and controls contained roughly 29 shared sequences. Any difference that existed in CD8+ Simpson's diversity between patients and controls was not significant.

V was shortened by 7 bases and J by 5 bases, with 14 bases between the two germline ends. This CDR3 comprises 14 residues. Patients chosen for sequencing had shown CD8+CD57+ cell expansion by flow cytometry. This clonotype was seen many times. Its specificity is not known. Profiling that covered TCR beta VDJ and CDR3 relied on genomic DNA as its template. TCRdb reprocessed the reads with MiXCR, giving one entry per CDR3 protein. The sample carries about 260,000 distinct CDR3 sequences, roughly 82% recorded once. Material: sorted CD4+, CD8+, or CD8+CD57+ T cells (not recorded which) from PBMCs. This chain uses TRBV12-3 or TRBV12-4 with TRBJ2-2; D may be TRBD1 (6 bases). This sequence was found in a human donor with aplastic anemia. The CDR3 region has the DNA TGTGCCAGCACTAACCGAAGGGGGACCGGGGAGCTGTTTTTT. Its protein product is CASTNRRGTGELFF.